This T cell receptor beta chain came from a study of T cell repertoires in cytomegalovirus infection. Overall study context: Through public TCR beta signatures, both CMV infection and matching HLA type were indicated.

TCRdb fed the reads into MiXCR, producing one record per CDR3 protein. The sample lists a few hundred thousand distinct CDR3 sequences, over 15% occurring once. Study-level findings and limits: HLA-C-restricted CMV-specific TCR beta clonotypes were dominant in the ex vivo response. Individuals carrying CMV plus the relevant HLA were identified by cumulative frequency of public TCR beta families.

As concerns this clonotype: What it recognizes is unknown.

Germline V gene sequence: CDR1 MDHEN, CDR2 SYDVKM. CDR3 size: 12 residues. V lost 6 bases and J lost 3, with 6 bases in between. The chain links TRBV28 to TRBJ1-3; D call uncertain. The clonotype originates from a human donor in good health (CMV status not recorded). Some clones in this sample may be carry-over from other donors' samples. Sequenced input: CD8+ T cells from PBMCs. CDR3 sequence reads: CASRNFGNTIYF. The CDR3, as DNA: TGTGCCAGCAGGAACTTTGGAAACACCATATATTTT.